The 18 T cell receptor beta chains below all came from one sample that was sequenced in a study of immune reconstitution after stem cell transplant in scleroderma. TCRdb fed the RT-PCR reads into MiXCR, producing one record per CDR3 protein. The profile covers a few thousand distinct CDR3 sequences, with 8% appearing a single time and roughly a tenth taken by the ten largest. The sample was taken before or after autologous hematopoietic stem cell transplantation (not recorded which). Receptor source: a male donor with systemic sclerosis.

The chain joins TRBV5-4 to TRBJ2-1; unclear D gene. Trimming took off 0 bases at V and 6 bases at J, with 4 bases between the two ends. The germline CDR1 and CDR2 sequences are SGHNT and YYREEE (reference sequence). CDR3 length: 12 residues. The CDR3 protein is CASSLGVNEQFF. For the CDR3, the DNA is TGTGCCAGCAGCTTGGGGGTCAATGAGCAGTTCTTC.

This clonotype was detected only a few times. In nucleotides, the CDR3 is TGTGCCATCAGTGAAAGGGGCGGAGAGGGCAATGAGCAGTTCTTC. Translation gives CAISERGGEGNEQFF. The V call is TRBV10-3, the J call TRBJ2-1, with D perhaps being TRBD1 or TRBD2 (5 bases each). The CDR3 consists of 15 residues. V was shortened by 3 bases and J by 6 bases, with 15 bases between the two germline ends. From germline, CDR1 is ENHRY and CDR2 SYGVKD.

By sample fraction, this clonotype is medium-sized. This chain uses TRBV27 with TRBJ2-2; a weak D match, TRBD1 (5 bases). Germline CDR1 MNHEY, CDR2 SMNVEV (reference sequence). Trimming shortened V by 7 bases and J by 6 bases, and 12 bases separated the two germline ends. The length of the CDR3 is 13 residues. CDR3 amino acids: CASTSRAAGELFF. CDR3 sequence (DNA): TGTGCCAGCACCAGCAGGGCGGCCGGGGAGCTGTTTTTT.

By frequency in the sample, this clonotype is medium-sized. The rearrangement uses TRBV24-1 and TRBJ1-5; D uncertain. V was trimmed by 5 bases and J by 0 bases, leaving 7 bases between them. The CDR3 is made up of 14 amino acids. Germline CDR1 is KGHDR and CDR2 is SFDVKD. As DNA, the CDR3 is TGTGCCACCAGTGCTGGTTTTAGCAATCAGCCCCAGCATTTT. Translating gives CATSAGFSNQPQHF.

This chain uses TRBV18 with TRBJ2-7, with D possibly being TRBD2 (5 bases). The V gene's germline CDR1 is KGHSH and CDR2 LQKENI. The V and J ends lost 2 bases and 7 bases respectively, with 12 bases between them. There are 13 residues in the CDR3. CDR3 in DNA: TGTGCCAGCTCACCAAAAACCCCGGGGGAGCAGTACTTC. Its translation: CASSPKTPGEQYF.

A few counts support this clonotype. The rearrangement uses TRBV29-1 and TRBJ2-5; D gene ambiguous. From germline, CDR1 is SQVTM and CDR2 ANQGSEA. The CDR3 is 11 amino acids. Trimming shortened V by 6 bases and J by 1 base, and 6 bases separated the two germline ends. The CDR3 sequence is CSVRPQETQYF. The CDR3 DNA is TGCAGCGTGAGACCCCAAGAGACCCAGTACTTC.

This clonotype has a handful of counts. The V gene is TRBV12-3 or TRBV12-4, the J gene TRBJ2-1; TRBD2 matches 7 bases. The CDR3 covers 14 residues. V lost 6 bases and J lost 4; bases outside the gene matches: 6. This chain's CDR3 is CASSPSSGYNEQFF. The CDR3, as DNA: TGTGCCAGCAGCCCATCTAGCGGATACAATGAGCAGTTCTTC.

This clonotype appeared a few times. The rearrangement uses TRBV5-1 and TRBJ1-5; 7 nucleotides align to TRBD1. CDR1 is SGHRS and CDR2 is YFSETQ in the germline V gene. The CDR3 runs 14 residues. Trimming took 4 bases from V and 2 from J; bases not matched to a gene: 3. CDR3 in amino acids: CASSEGAGNQPQHF. The DNA of the CDR3 is TGCGCCAGCAGCGAGGGGGCTGGCAATCAGCCCCAGCATTTT.

By frequency in the sample, this clonotype is medium-sized (0.01 to 0.1%). J is TRBJ1-1 and V is TRBV20-1; maybe TRBD1 (5 bases). The CDR3 runs to 16 residues. With 5 bases removed from V and 1 base from J, the gap between germline ends came to 20 bases. Germline CDR1 reads DFQATT; CDR2 reads SNEGSKA (reference sequence). The CDR3 DNA follows: TGCAGTGCTGGGTTCTCCCCGGGACTTAAGAACACTGAAGCTTTCTTT. Translated: CSAGFSPGLKNTEAFF.

For this clonotype: One base away lies a much larger clone, so this may be a sequencing read error. The rearrangement uses TRBV7-9 and TRBJ2-3, with TRBD2 identical over 8 bases. CDR1 is SEHNR and CDR2 is FQNEAQ in the germline V gene (reference sequence). CDR3 length: 15 residues. The CDR3 protein is CAGRSSGGDTDTQYF. The CDR3 DNA is TGTGCCGGCAGGTCAAGCGGGGGCGACACAGATACGCAGTATTTT.

The rearrangement links TRBV20-1 to TRBJ1-4; D unclear. Deletions cut 0 bases from V and 0 bases from J, with 11 bases between. Germline CDR1 reads DFQATT; CDR2 reads SNEGSKA (reference sequence). CDR3 size: 16 residues. In nucleotides, the CDR3 is TGCAGTGCTAGAGAATCCGGGCTCCCAACTAATGAAAAACTGTTTTTT. Residues: CSARESGLPTNEKLFF.

In its sample, this clonotype is medium-sized. The CDR3: CASRSPGTHEQFF. The CDR3 DNA is TGTGCCAGCCGATCGCCGGGAACTCATGAGCAGTTCTTC. The chain links TRBV7-9 to TRBJ2-1; tentative D call: TRBD2 (5 bases). The CDR3 has 13 residues. Trimming pared 8 bases from V and 8 bases from J, leaving 16 bases between. Germline loops: CDR1 SEHNR, CDR2 FQNEAQ (reference sequence).

By proportion, this clonotype is medium-sized. The chain joins TRBV29-1 to TRBJ2-1; D gene uncertain. The CDR3 extends over 12 amino acids. Germline values: CDR1 SQVTM, CDR2 ANQGSEA. The V end was cut by 6 bases, the J end by 9 bases, with 15 bases between. CDR3 sequence (DNA): TGCAGCGTGCGGCCCCGGCCGGCTGAGCAGTTCTTC. Residues: CSVRPRPAEQFF.

Sample share makes this clonotype medium-sized. The chain has TRBV4-1 and TRBJ2-7; D is unclear. The CDR3 is 13 residues long. V was clipped by 4 bases and J by 5 bases, with 12 bases between them. Germline CDR1 MGHRA, CDR2 YSYEKL. CDR3 region: CASSPPAADEQYF. DNA of the CDR3: TGCGCCAGCAGCCCACCGGCCGCAGACGAGCAGTACTTC.

In its sample, this clonotype ranks as medium-sized. The chain combines TRBV5-1 with TRBJ2-2; 8 nucleotides line up with TRBD2. The ends lost 7 bases at V and 0 bases at J; junction bases unmatched: 2. Per germline, CDR1 SGHRS and CDR2 YFSETQ. The CDR3 runs 14 residues. The CDR3 spells CASQRGSNTGELFF. The CDR3 DNA reads as TGCGCCAGCCAGCGGGGGTCGAACACCGGGGAGCTGTTTTTT.

In this sample, this clonotype is medium-sized (0.01 to 0.1%). V and J are TRBV6-6 and TRBJ2-1, with TRBD2 identical over 10 bases. The length of the CDR3 is 15 residues. Trimming cost V 6 bases and J 2 bases; bases outside gene matches: 4. Germline CDR1 is MNHNY and CDR2 is SVGAGI (reference sequence). CDR3 sequence: CASRASGRAYNEQFF. The CDR3 nucleotides read TGTGCCAGCAGAGCTAGCGGGAGAGCCTACAATGAGCAGTTCTTC.

This clonotype was observed a few times. One end of the junction fails to match germline, which may point to a read error. V usage is TRBV4-1 and J usage is TRBJ1-5, with D hard to call. This CDR3 comprises 15 residues. The germline V gene encodes CDR1 MGHRA and CDR2 YSYEKL. In nucleotides, the CDR3 is TGCACCAGCAGCCAAGAAATACCCAGCAATCAGCCCCAGCATTTT. Amino acids: CTSSQEIPSNQPQHF.

V gene TRBV11-2 combines with J gene TRBJ2-1, with 7 bases matching TRBD2. The junction had 2 bases not matched to a gene; V was cut back by 1 base and J by 2 bases. The CDR3 sequence is 15 residues long. CDR1 SGHAT and CDR2 FQNNGV come from the germline V gene. The CDR3 here is CASSLVGGTYNEQFF. The CDR3 coding sequence is TGTGCCAGCAGCTTAGTGGGGGGGACCTACAATGAGCAGTTCTTC. Complete variable domain (other parts from reference TRBV11-2 and TRBJ2-1): EAGVAQSPRYKIIEKRQSVAFWCNPISGHATLYWYQQILGQGPKLLIQFQNNGVVDDSQLPKDRFSAERLKGVDSTLKIQPAKLEDSAVYLCASSLVGGTYNEQFFGPGTRLTVL.